What follows describes a single T cell receptor (beta chain). No antigen is known for it. These data are taken from a study of shared clonotypes between healthy human individuals. Findings and caveats of the study: Clonotypes shared by all four sorted-subset donors had higher generation probabilities than non-shared clonotypes.

Sequenced by immunoSEQ multiplex PCR; TCRdb stores in-frame clones only, minus some. The sample lists about 1 million clones, about 75% occurring once. V was pared by 1 base and J by 0 bases, with 16 bases between. Germline CDR1 reads MDHEN; CDR2 reads SYDVKM. The CDR3 is 18 residues long. The material sequenced was memory CD4+ T cells sorted from blood. As for subset: CD45RA-negative fraction. The sequence was obtained from a man aged 18-30 years in good health. This chain links TRBV28 with TRBJ2-1; no clear D gene. The CDR3 is CASSLSPGFGSSYNEQFF. The CDR3 region has the DNA TGTGCCAGCAGTTTATCGCCTGGCTTCGGCAGCTCCTACAATGAGCAGTTCTTC.